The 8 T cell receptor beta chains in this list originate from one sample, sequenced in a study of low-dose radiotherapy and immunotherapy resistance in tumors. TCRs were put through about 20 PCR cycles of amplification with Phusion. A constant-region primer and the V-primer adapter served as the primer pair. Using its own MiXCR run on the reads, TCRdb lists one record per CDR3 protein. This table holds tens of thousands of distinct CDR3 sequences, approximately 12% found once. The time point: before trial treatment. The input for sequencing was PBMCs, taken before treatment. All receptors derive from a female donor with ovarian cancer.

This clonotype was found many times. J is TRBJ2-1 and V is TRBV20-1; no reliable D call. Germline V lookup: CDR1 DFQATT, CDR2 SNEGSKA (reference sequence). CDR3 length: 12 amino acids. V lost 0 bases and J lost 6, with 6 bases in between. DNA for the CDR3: TGCAGTGCTAGAGATCGGGCCAATGAGCAGTTCTTC. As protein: CSARDRANEQFF.

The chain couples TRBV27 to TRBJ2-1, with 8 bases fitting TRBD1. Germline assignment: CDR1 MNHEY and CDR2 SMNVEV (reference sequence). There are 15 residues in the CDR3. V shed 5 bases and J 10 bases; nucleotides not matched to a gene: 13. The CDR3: CASSQGAWQGEEQFF. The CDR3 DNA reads TGTGCCAGCAGTCAGGGGGCATGGCAGGGGGAGGAGCAGTTCTTC.

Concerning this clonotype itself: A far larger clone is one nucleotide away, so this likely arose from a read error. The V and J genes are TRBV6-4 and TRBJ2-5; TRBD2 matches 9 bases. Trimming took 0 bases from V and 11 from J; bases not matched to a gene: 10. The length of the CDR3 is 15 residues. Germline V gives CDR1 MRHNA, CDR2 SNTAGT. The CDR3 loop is CASSDSSGSYNEQYF. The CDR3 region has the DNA TGTGCCAGCAGTGACTCTAGCGGGAGTTACAATGAGCAGTACTTC.

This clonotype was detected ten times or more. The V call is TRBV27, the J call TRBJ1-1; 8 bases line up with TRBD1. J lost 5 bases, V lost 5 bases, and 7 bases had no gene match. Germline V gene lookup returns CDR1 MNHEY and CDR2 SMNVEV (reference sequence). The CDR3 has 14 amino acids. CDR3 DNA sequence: TGTGCCAGCAGTCTGGACAGGGTGGGGACTGAAGCTTTCTTT. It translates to CASSLDRVGTEAFF.

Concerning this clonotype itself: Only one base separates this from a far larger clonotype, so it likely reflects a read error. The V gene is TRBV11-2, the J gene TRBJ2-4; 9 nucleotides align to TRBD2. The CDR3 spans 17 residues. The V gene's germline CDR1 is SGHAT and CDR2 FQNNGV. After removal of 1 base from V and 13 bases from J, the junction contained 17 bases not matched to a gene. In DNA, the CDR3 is TGTGCCAGCAGCTTAGCGTCCCTTGGCGGGGGGGCCGGTGAGCAGTACTTC. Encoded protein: CASSLASLGGGAGEQYF. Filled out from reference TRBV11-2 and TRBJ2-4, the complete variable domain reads EAGVAQSPRYKIIEKRQSVAFWCNPISGHATLYWYQQILGQGPKLLIQFQNNGVVDDSQLPKDRFSAERLKGVDSTLKIQPAKLEDSAVYLCASSLASLGGGAGEQYFGAGTRLSVL.

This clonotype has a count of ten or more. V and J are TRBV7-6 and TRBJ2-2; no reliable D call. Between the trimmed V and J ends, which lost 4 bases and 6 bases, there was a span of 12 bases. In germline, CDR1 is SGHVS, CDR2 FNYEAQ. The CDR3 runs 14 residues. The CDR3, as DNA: TGTGCCAGCAGCTCCTACCAGGCGTCCGGGGAGCTGTTTTTT. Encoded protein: CASSSYQASGELFF.

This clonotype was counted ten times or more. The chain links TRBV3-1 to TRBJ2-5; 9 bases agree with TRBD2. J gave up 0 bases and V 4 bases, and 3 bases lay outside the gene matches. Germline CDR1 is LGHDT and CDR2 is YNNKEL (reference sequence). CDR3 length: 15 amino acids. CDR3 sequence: CASSLLAGYQETQYF. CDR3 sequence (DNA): TGTGCCAGCAGCCTTCTAGCGGGGTACCAAGAGACCCAGTACTTC.

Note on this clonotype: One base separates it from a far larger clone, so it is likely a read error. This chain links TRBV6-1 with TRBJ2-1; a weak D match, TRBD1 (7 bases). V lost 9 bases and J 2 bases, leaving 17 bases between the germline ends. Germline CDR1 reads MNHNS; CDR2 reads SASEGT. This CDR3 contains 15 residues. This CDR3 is CARSYRGGTYNEQFF. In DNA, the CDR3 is TGTGCCAGAAGTTACAGGGGAGGTACCTACAATGAGCAGTTCTTC.